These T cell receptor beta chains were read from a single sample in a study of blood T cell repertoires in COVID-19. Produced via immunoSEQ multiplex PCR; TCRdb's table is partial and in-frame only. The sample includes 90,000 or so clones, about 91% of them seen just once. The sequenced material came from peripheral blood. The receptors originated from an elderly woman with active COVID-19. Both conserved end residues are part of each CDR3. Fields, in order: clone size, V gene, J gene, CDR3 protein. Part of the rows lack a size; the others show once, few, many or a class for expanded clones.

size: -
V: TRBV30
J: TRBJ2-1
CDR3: CAWSEGGPGDEQFF

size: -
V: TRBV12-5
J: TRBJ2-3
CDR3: CASGPSTDTQYF

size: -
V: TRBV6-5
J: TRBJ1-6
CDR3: CATLGQANSPLHF

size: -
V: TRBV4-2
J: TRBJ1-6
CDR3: CASSQDLGRVTPLHF

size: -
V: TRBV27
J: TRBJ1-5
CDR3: CASRRDRVSNQPQHF

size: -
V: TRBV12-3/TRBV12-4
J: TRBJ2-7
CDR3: CASSLVLRGEQYF

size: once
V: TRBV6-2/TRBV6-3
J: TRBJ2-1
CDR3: CASSLPGLRNEQFF

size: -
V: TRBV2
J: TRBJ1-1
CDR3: CASSLTGAYTEAFF

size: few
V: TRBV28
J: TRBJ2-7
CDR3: CASFTGQGNYEQYF

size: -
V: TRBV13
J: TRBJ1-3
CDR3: CASSLIGPTGAGNTIYF

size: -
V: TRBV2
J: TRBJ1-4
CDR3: CASSERLSNEKLFF

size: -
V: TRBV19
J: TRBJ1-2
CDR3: CASSTGGAYGYTF

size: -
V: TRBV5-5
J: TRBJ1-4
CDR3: CASSLWAGLGEKLFF

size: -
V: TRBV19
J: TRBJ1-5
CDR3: CAGSTGGRSQPQHF

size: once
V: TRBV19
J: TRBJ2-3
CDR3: CASSIATGGGTDTQYF

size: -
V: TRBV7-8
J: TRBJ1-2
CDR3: CASSLRQGALGYTF

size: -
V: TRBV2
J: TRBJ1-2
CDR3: CASSELWGTNYGYTF

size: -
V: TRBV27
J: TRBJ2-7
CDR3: CASSLQGTTYEQYF

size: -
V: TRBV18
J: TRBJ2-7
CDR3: CASSPLGGVGEQYF

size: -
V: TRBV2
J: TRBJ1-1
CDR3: CASSRQGGMNTEAFF

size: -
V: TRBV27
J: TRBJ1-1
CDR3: CASSSDRGTEAFF

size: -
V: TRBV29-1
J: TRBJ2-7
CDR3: CSASSGTPIEQYF

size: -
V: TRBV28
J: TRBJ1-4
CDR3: CASSWEGMREKLFF

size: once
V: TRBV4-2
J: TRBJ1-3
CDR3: CASSQQGSGNTIYF

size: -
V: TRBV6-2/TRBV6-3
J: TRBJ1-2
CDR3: CASSYSMDNRAGYTF

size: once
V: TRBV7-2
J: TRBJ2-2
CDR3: CASSTQGQAGELFF

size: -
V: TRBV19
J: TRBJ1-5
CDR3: CASSSGVSNQPQHF